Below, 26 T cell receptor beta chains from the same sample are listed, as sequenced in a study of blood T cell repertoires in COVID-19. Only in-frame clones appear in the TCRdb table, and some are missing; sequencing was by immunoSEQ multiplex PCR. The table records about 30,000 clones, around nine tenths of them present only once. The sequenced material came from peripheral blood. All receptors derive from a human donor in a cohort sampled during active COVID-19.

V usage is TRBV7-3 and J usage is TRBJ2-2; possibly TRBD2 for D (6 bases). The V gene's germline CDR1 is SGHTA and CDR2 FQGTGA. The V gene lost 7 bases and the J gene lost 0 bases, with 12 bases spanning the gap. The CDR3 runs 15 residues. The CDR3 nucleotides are TGTGCCAGCAAGGAGGGGACCACGAACACCGGGGAGCTGTTTTTT. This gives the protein CASKEGTTNTGELFF.

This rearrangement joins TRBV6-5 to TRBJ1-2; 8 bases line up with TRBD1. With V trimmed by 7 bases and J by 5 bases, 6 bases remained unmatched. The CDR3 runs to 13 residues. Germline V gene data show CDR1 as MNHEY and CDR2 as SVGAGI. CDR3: CASNLQGEYGYTF. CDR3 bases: TGTGCCAGCAATTTACAGGGGGAATATGGCTACACCTTC.

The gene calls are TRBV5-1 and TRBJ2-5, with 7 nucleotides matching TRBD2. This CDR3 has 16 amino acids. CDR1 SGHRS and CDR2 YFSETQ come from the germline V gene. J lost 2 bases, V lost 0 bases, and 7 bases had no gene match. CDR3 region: CASSLGGGGRQETQYF. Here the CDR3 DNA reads TGCGCCAGCAGCTTGGGTGGTGGCGGGAGACAAGAGACCCAGTACTTC.

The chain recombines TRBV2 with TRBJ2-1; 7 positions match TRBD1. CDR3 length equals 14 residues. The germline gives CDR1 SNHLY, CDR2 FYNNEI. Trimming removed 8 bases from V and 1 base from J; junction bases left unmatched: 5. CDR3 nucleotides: TGTGCCAGCGTGCAGACAGGGTCCTACAATGAGCAGTTCTTC. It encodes CASVQTGSYNEQFF.

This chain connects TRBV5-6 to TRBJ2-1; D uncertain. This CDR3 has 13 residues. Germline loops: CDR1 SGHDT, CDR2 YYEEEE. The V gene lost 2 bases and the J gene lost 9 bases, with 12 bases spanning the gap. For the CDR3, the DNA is TGTGCCAGCAGCTTCCTCCAGTTGCCTGAGCAGTTCTTC. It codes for CASSFLQLPEQFF. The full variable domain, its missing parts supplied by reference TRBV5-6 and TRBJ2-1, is DAGVTQSPTHLIKTRGQQVTLRCSPKSGHDTVSWYQQALGQGPQFIFQYYEEEERQRGNFPDRFSGHQFPNYSSELNVNALLLGDSALYLCASSFLQLPEQFFGPGTRLTVL.

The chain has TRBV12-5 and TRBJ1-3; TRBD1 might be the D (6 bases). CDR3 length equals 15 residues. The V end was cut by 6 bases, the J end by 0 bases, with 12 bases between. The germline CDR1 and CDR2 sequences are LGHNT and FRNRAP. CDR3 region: CASGPGDHSGNTIYF. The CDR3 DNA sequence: TGTGCTAGTGGGCCAGGGGACCACTCTGGAAACACCATATATTTT.

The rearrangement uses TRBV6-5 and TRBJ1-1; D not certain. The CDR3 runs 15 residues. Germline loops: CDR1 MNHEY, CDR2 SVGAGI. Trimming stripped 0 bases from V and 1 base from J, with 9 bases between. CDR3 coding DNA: TGTGCCAGCAGTTACTCTCAAGTCAGGAACACTGAAGCTTTCTTT. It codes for CASSYSQVRNTEAFF.

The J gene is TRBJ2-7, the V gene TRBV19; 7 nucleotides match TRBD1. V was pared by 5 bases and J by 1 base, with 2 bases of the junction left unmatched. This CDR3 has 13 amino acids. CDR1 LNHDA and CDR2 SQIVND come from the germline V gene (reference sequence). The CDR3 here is CASSQGDSYEQYF. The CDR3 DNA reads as TGTGCCAGTAGTCAGGGGGATTCCTACGAGCAGTACTTC.

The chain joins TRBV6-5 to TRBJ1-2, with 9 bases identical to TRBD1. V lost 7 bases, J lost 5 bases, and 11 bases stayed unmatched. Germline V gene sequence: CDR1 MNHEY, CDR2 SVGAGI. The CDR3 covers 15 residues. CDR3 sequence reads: CASIRDRGVLYGYTF. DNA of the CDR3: TGTGCCAGCATCCGCGACAGGGGGGTACTATATGGCTACACCTTC.

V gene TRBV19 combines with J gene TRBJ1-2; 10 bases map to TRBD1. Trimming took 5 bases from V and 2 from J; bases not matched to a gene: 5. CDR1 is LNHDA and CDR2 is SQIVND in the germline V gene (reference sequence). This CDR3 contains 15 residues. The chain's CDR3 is CASSDSGQGNYGYTF. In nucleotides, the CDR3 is TGTGCCAGTAGTGACTCGGGACAGGGGAACTATGGCTACACCTTC.

CDR3 in DNA: TGTGCCAGCAGCTTGACAGGGAGAGGTGGCTACACCTTC. Translation gives CASSLTGRGGYTF. This chain links TRBV6-5 with TRBJ1-2, with TRBD1 identical over 7 bases. With V trimmed by 6 bases and J by 7 bases, 8 bases remained unmatched. The CDR3 loop spans 13 amino acids. The germline V gene has CDR1 MNHEY and CDR2 SVGAGI.

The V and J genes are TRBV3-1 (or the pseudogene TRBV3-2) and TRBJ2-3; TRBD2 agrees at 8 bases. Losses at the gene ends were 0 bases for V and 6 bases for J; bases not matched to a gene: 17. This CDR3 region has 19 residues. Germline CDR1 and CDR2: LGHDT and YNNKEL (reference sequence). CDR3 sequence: CASSQDISYSGGSFDTQYF. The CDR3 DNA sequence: TGTGCCAGCAGCCAAGACATCTCCTACTCGGGGGGGTCCTTCGATACGCAGTATTTT.

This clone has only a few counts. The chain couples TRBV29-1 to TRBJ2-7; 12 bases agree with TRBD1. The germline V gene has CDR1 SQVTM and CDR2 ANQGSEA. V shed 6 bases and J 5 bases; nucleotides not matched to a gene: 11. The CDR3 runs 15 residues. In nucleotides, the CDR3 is TGCAGCGTCTTAGCCGGGACAGGGGGCATAGACGAGCAGTACTTC. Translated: CSVLAGTGGIDEQYF.

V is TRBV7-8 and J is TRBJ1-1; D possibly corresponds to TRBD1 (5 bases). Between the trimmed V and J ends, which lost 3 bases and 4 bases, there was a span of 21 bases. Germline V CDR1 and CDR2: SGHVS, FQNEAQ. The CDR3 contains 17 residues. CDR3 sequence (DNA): TGTGCCAGCAGCTTGGAGACTCCCGGGACGCGGGGCACTGAAGCTTTCTTT. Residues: CASSLETPGTRGTEAFF.

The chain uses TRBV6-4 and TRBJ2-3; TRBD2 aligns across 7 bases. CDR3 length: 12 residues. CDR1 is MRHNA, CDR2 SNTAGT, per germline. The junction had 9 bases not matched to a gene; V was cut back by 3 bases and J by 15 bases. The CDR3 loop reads CASSEIAGQLYF. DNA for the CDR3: TGTGCCAGCAGTGAGATAGCGGGCCAACTTTATTTT.

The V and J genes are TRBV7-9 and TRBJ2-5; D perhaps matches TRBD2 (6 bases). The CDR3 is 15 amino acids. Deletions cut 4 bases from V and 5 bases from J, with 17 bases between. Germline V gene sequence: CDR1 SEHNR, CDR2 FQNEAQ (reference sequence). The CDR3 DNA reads TGTGCCAGCAGCTCCAATACGGGAGCCGGGGAGACCCAGTACTTC. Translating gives CASSSNTGAGETQYF.

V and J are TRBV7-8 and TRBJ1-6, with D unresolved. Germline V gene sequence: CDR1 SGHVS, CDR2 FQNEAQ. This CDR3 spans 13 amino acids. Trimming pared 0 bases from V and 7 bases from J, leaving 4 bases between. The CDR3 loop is CASSLAQNSPLHF. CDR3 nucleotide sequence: TGTGCCAGCAGCTTAGCCCAGAATTCACCCCTCCACTTT.

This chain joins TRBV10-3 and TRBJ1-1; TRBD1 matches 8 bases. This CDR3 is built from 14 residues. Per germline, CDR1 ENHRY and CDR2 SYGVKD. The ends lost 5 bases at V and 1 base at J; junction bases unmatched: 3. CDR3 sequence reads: CAISPGGRNTEAFF. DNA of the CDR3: TGTGCCATCAGTCCAGGGGGCAGGAACACTGAAGCTTTCTTT.

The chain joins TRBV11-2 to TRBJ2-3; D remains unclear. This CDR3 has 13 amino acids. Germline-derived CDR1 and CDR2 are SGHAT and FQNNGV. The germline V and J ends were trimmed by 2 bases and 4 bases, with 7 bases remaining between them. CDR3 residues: CASSLQVPDTQYF. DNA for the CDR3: TGTGCCAGCAGCTTACAGGTCCCAGATACGCAGTATTTT.

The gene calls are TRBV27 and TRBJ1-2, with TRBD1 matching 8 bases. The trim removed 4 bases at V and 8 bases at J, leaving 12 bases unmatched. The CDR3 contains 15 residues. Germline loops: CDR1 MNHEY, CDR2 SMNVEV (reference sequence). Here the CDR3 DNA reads TGTGCCAGCAGTTCGCACTCGGACAGGGTGAAGGGCTACACCTTC. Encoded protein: CASSSHSDRVKGYTF.

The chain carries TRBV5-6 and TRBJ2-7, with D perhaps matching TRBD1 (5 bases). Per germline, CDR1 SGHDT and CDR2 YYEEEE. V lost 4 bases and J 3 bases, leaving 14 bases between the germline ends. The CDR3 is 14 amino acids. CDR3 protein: CASSGWGRVYEQYF. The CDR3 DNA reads TGTGCCAGCAGCGGGTGGGGCAGGGTCTACGAGCAGTACTTC.

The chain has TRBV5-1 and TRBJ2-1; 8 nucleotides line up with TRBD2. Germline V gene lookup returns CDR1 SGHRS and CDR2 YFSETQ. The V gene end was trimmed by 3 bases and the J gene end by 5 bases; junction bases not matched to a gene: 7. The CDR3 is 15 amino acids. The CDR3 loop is CASSSTGLENNEQFF. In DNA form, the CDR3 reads TGCGCCAGCAGCTCTACGGGACTAGAGAACAATGAGCAGTTCTTC.

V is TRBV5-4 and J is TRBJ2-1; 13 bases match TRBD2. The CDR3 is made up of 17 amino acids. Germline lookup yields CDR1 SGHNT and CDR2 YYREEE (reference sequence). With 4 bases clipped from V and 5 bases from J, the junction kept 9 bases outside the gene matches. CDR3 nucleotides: TGTGCCAGCAGCCTAGACCCAGGACTAGCGGGAGACAATGAGCAGTTCTTC. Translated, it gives CASSLDPGLAGDNEQFF.

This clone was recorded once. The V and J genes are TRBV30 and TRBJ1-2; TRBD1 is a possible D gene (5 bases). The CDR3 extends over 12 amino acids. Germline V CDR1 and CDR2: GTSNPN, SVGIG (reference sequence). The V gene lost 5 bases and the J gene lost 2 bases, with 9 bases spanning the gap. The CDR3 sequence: CAWAGVNYGYTF. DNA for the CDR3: TGTGCCTGGGCGGGGGTAAACTATGGCTACACCTTC.

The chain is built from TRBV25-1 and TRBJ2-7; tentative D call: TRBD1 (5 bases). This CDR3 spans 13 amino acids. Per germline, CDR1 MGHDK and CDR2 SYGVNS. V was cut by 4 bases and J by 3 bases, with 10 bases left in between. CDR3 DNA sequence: TGTGCCAGCAGTGTCGACAGCTTCTACGAGCAGTACTTC. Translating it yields CASSVDSFYEQYF.

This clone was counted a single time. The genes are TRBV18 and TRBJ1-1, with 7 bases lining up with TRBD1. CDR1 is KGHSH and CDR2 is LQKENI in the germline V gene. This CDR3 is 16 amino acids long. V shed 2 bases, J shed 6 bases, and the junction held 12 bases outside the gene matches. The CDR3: CASSPGTEGLGAEAFF. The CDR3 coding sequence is TGTGCCAGCTCACCAGGGACAGAAGGTTTAGGTGCTGAAGCTTTCTTT.